In its sample, the clone carrying this T cell receptor (beta chain) was seen a few times. Trimming cost V 2 bases and J 2 bases, with 19 bases left between them. The germline gives CDR1 SGHDN, CDR2 FVKESK. The CDR3 is 18 amino acids. Synthetic TCR analog templates were added to each PCR reaction. Generated by immunoSEQ multiplex PCR, the TCRdb table keeps only in-frame clones and is missing some. The table has 86,000 or so clones, approximately 81% seen once. The record originates from a study of PD-L1 blockade in urothelial cancer. The time point here: pretreatment peripheral blood. The gene calls are TRBV14 and TRBJ1-3; D is possibly TRBD1 (6 bases). The starting material was PBMCs, obtained around atezolizumab (anti-PD-L1) treatment. The receptor was isolated from a man aged 55 to 70 with urothelial cancer. CDR3 coding DNA: TGTGCCAGCAGCCAAAATCTGGGGACATCCGCGGCTGGAAACACCATATATTTT. Translating gives CASSQNLGTSAAGNTIYF. The entire variable domain, with the rest obtained from reference TRBV14 and TRBJ1-3, is as follows: EAGVTQFPSHSVIEKGQTVTLRCDPISGHDNLYWYRRVMGKEIKFLLHFVKESKQDESGMPNNRFLAERTGGTYSTLKVQPAELEDSGVYFCASSQNLGTSAAGNTIYFGEGSWLTVV.